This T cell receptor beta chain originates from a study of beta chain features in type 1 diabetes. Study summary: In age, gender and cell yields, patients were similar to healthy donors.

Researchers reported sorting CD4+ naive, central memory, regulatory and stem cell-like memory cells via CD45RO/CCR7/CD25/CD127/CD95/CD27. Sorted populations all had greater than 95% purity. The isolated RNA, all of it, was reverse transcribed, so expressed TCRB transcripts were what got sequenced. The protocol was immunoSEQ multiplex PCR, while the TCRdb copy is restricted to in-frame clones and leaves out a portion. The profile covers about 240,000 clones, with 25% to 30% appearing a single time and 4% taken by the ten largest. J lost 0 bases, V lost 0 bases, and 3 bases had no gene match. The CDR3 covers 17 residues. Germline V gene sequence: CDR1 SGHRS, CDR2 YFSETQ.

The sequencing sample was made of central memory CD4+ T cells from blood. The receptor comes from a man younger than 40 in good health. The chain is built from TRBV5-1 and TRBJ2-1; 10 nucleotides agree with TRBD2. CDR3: CASSLVASGSSYNEQFF. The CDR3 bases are TGCGCCAGCAGCTTGGTAGCTAGCGGGAGCTCCTACAATGAGCAGTTCTTC.